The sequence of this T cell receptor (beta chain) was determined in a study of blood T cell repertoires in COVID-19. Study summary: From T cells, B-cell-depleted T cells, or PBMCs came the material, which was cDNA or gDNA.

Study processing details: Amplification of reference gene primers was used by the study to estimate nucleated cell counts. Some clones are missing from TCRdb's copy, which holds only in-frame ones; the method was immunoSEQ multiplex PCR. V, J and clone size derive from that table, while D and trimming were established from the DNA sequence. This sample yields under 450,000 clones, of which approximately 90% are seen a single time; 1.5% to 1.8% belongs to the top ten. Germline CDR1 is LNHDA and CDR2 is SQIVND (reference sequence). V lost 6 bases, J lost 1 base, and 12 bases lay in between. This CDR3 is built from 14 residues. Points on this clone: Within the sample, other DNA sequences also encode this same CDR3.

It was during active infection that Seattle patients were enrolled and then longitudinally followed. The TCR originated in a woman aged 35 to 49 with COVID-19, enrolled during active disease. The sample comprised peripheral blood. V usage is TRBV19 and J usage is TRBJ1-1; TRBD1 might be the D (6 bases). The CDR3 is CASRGQGWNTEAFF. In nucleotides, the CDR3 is TGTGCCAGTAGAGGTCAGGGGTGGAACACTGAAGCTTTCTTT.